The 18 T cell receptor beta chains reported below all come from one sample, sequenced in a study of blood T cell repertoires in COVID-19. Data came from immunoSEQ multiplex PCR; TCRdb stores just in-frame clones and leaves some out. Of approximately 99,000 clones in the sample, 86% were seen once. Material for sequencing was peripheral blood. These receptors all stem from a woman aged 55-69 years in a cohort sampled during active or convalescent COVID-19.

This clone has just one count. Written as DNA, the CDR3 is TGTGCCAGCTCGCCAGCCGGGGGAAGGGGGACCCAGTACTTC. Protein product: CASSPAGGRGTQYF. The chain links TRBV18 to TRBJ2-5; D perhaps matches TRBD2 (6 bases). There are 14 residues in the CDR3. Trimming cost V 6 bases and J 7 bases, with 18 bases left between them. Germline values: CDR1 KGHSH, CDR2 LQKENI.

The chain joins TRBV3-1 (or the pseudogene TRBV3-2) to TRBJ1-6, with no clear D. Germline values: CDR1 LGHDT, CDR2 YNNKEL (reference sequence). CDR3 size: 12 residues. Trimming cost V 1 base and J 13 bases, with 8 bases left between them. CDR3 DNA: TGTGCCAGCAGCCAAGTCGGGGTGCCCCTCCACTTT. Translation: CASSQVGVPLHF.

CDR3: CASSPGAGGDTGELFF. CDR3 bases: TGTGCCAGCAGCCCGGGGGCGGGAGGGGACACCGGGGAGCTGTTTTTT. This chain links TRBV5-4 with TRBJ2-2, with 9 bases that match TRBD2. CDR1 is SGHNT and CDR2 is YYREEE in the germline V gene (reference sequence). The ends lost 4 bases at V and 3 bases at J; junction bases unmatched: 7. The CDR3 has 16 residues. Together with reference TRBV5-4 and TRBJ2-2, the CDR3 gives the full variable domain: ETGVTQSPTHLIKTRGQQVTLRCSSQSGHNTVSWYQQALGQGPQFIFQYYREEENGRGNFPPRFSGLQFPNYSSELNVNALELDDSALYLCASSPGAGGDTGELFFGEGSRLTVL.

CDR3 amino acids: CASSFSGQTTNEKLFF. As DNA, the CDR3 is TGTGCCAGCAGTTTTTCGGGACAGACAACTAATGAAAAACTGTTTTTT. This chain links TRBV28 with TRBJ1-4; 7 bases fit TRBD1. The J segment lost 0 bases and the V segment lost 3 bases, leaving 4 bases of the junction unmatched. The CDR3 runs 16 residues. Per the germline V gene, CDR1 is MDHEN and CDR2 is SYDVKM. Full variable domain (rest looked up from reference TRBV28 and TRBJ1-4): DVKVTQSSRYLVKRTGEKVFLECVQDMDHENMFWYRQDPGLGLRLIYFSYDVKMKEKGDIPEGYSVSREKKERFSLILESASTNQTSMYLCASSFSGQTTNEKLFFGSGTQLSVL.

V is TRBV19 and J is TRBJ2-7, with 7 bases lining up with TRBD1. CDR1 and CDR2 from the germline V gene are LNHDA and SQIVND (reference sequence). CDR3 length: 14 residues. The V segment lost 3 bases and the J segment 3 bases; nucleotides outside the gene matches: 5. Here the CDR3 reads CASSIGQDGYEQYF. The CDR3 bases are TGTGCCAGTAGTATCGGACAGGATGGCTACGAGCAGTACTTC.

J is TRBJ1-4 and V is TRBV11-1; TRBD1 matches at 9 bases. Per germline, CDR1 SGHAT and CDR2 FQDESV (reference sequence). This CDR3 is 15 amino acids long. Trimming took 5 bases from V and 12 from J; bases not matched to a gene: 13. In DNA, the CDR3 is TGTGCCAGCAGCACCTCCCGGGACAGGGCAGCCGAACTGTTTTTT. It is translated as CASSTSRDRAAELFF. Using reference TRBV11-1 and TRBJ1-4 for the parts outside the CDR3, the full variable domain is EAEVAQSPRYKITEKSQAVAFWCDPISGHATLYWYRQILGQGPELLVQFQDESVVDDSQLPKDRFSAERLKGVDSTLKIQPAELGDSAMYLCASSTSRDRAAELFFGSGTQLSVL.

The chain links TRBV18 to TRBJ2-7, with a weak D call TRBD2 (5 bases). Germline V gives CDR1 KGHSH, CDR2 LQKENI. V was clipped by 2 bases and J by 4 bases, with 6 bases between them. This CDR3 has 12 residues. CDR3 in DNA: TGTGCCAGCTCACCAAAGCGGTACGAGCAGTACTTC. Amino acids: CASSPKRYEQYF. Looking up the rest from reference TRBV18 and TRBJ2-7 gives the full variable domain: NAGVMQNPRHLVRRRGQEARLRCSPMKGHSHVYWYRQLPEEGLKFMVYLQKENIIDESGMPKERFSAEFPKEGPSILRIQQVVRGDSAAYFCASSPKRYEQYFGPGTRLTVT.

The chain couples TRBV9 to TRBJ2-3, with D perhaps matching TRBD2 (6 bases). CDR1 SGDLS and CDR2 YYNGEE come from the germline V gene. Between the trimmed V and J ends, which lost 6 bases and 4 bases, there was a span of 12 bases. This CDR3 region has 13 residues. The DNA of the CDR3 is TGTGCCAGCAACCGACTAGAGCCAGATACGCAGTATTTT. This codes for CASNRLEPDTQYF.

V and J are TRBV4-1 and TRBJ1-1, with 9 bases that match TRBD1. V lost 0 bases, J lost 2 bases, and 7 bases stayed unmatched. Germline CDR1 is MGHRA and CDR2 is YSYEKL. The CDR3 sequence is 17 residues long. The CDR3 loop is CASSQEGADRGNTEAFF. The CDR3 DNA sequence: TGCGCCAGCAGCCAAGAGGGGGCGGACAGGGGAAACACTGAAGCTTTCTTT.

The rearrangement joins TRBV13 to TRBJ2-7; 10 nucleotides agree with TRBD2. The germline gives CDR1 PRHDT, CDR2 FYEKMQ (reference sequence). The CDR3 extends over 16 amino acids. The V segment lost 5 bases and the J segment 3 bases; nucleotides outside the gene matches: 10. The CDR3 region is CASSALPSGGHYEQYF. DNA for the CDR3: TGTGCCAGCAGCGCCCTCCCTAGCGGGGGTCACTACGAGCAGTACTTC.

The CDR3 loop is CASSQGQGYQPQHF. DNA for the CDR3: TGTGCCAGCAGCCAGGGACAGGGCTACCAGCCCCAGCATTTT. This chain connects TRBV6-5 to TRBJ1-5; 9 bases are shared with TRBD1. Per the germline V gene, CDR1 is MNHEY and CDR2 is SVGAGI. V trimming: 6 bases; J trimming: 7 bases; junction bases outside the gene matches: 7. The CDR3 totals 14 residues.

The V and J genes are TRBV11-2 and TRBJ2-7, with D perhaps TRBD2 (5 bases). The length of the CDR3 is 15 residues. Trimming took off 1 base at V and 0 bases at J, with 10 bases between the two ends. CDR1 is SGHAT and CDR2 is FQNNGV in the germline V gene. CDR3 nucleotides: TGTGCCAGCAGCTTAGTACGGGGTGTCTCCTACGAGCAGTACTTC. Its protein is CASSLVRGVSYEQYF.

This chain links TRBV20-1 with TRBJ2-1; 8 nucleotides align to TRBD2. This CDR3 is built from 11 residues. Per the germline V gene, CDR1 is DFQATT and CDR2 is SNEGSKA (reference sequence). In nucleotides, the CDR3 is TGCACCGTGGGAAAAGCGGGAGTGGGGTTCTTC. The encoded protein is CTVGKAGVGFF.

The V call is TRBV5-1, the J call TRBJ1-6, with D possibly TRBD1 on 5 matching bases. Trimming shortened V by 4 bases and J by 10 bases, and 15 bases separated the two germline ends. CDR1 SGHRS and CDR2 YFSETQ come from the germline V gene. The CDR3 length is 14 residues. DNA for the CDR3: TGCGCCAGCAGCCCACTGCAGGGAGGATCACCCCTCCACTTT. Translating gives CASSPLQGGSPLHF.

The chain couples TRBV19 to TRBJ1-2; 9 bases match TRBD1. Looked up from germline, CDR1 is LNHDA and CDR2 is SQIVND (reference sequence). The CDR3 contains 12 residues. Trimming removed 11 bases from V and 4 bases from J; junction bases left unmatched: 5. CDR3 residues: CASGQGSYGYTF. As DNA, the CDR3 is TGTGCCTCAGGACAGGGGAGCTATGGCTACACCTTC.

The chain carries TRBV5-1 and TRBJ2-1, with 8 positions matching TRBD2. The V gene's germline CDR1 is SGHRS and CDR2 YFSETQ. Losses at the gene ends were 4 bases for V and 6 bases for J; bases not matched to a gene: 18. The length of the CDR3 is 18 residues. The CDR3 sequence is CASSLYIAGLSLINEQFF. CDR3 coding DNA: TGCGCCAGCAGCCTTTACATAGCGGGACTATCTTTAATCAATGAGCAGTTCTTC.

CDR3 in amino acids: CASSTRLLESGYEQYF. The CDR3 coding sequence is TGTGCCAGCAGCACCCGCTTACTAGAGTCGGGTTACGAGCAGTACTTC. The rearrangement uses TRBV11-2 and TRBJ2-7, with a tentative D call TRBD2 (5 bases). Trimming stripped 5 bases from V and 4 bases from J, with 21 bases between. CDR1 is SGHAT and CDR2 is FQNNGV in the germline V gene. The CDR3 totals 16 residues.

The rearrangement links TRBV19 to TRBJ2-1, with no clear D. From germline, CDR1 is LNHDA and CDR2 SQIVND (reference sequence). Deletions cut 3 bases from V and 2 bases from J, with 8 bases between. The CDR3 is 14 residues long. The CDR3 DNA reads as TGTGCCAGTAGTATTGAGGTTGCCTACAATGAGCAGTTCTTC. It translates to CASSIEVAYNEQFF.